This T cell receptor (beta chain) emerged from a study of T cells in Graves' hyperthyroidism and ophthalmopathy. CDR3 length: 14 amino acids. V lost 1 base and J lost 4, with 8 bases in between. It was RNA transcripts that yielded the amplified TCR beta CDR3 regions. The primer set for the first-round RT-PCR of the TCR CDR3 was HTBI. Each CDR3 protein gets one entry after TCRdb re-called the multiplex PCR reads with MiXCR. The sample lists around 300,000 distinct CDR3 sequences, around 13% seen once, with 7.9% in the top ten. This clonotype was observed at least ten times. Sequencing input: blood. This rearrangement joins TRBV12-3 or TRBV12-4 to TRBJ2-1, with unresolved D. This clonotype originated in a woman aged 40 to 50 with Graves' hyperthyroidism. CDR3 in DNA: TGTGCCAGCAGTTTAGATCCTGATTACAATGAGCAGTTCTTC. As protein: CASSLDPDYNEQFF.